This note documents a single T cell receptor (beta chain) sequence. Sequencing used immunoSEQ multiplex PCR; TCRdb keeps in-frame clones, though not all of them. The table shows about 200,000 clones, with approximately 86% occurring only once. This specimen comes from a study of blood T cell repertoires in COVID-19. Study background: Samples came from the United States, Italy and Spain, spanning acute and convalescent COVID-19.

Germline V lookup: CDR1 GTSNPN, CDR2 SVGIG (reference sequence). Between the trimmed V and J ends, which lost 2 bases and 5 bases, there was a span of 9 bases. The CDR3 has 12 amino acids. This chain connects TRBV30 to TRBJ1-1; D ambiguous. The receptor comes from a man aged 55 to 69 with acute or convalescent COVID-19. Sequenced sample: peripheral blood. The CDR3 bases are TGTGCCTGGAGTCCCCGGAGGACTGAAGCTTTCTTT. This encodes CAWSPRRTEAFF.